This is a list of T cell receptor beta chains from one sample in a study of graft-versus-host responses after intestinal transplantation. These TCRs' antigens remain unknown. Data came from immunoSEQ multiplex PCR; TCRdb stores just in-frame clones and leaves some out. Here the sample spans about 120,000 clones, less than 95% being singletons. The input for sequencing was unstimulated CD4+ T cells sorted from spleen or lymph node cells, taken before intestinal transplant. All receptors derive from a human donor who received an intestinal transplant. Each CDR3 is given with its conserved first and last residue. D genes are given only for firm matches. Clone size is shown for a subset of rows, as once, few, many or a class of expanded clone.

D	V	size	J	DNA	CDR3
.	TRBV28	.	TRBJ1-2	TGTGCCAGCAGCGACCCCCGAGGTGGCTACACCTTC	CASSDPRGGYTF
TRBD1	TRBV30	.	TRBJ1-4	TGTGCCTATGGACAGGGAGATGAAAAACTGTTTTTT	CAYGQGDEKLFF
.	TRBV15	.	TRBJ1-5	TGTGCCACCAGCAGAGATATCGGTAGGGACACCTCCGATCAGCCCCAGCATTTT	CATSRDIGRDTSDQPQHF
.	TRBV20-1	.	TRBJ1-1	TGCAGTACATCAGGGAACACTGAAGCTTTCTTT	CSTSGNTEAFF
.	TRBV7-9	.	TRBJ1-5	TGTGCCAGCAGCTTAGACGGGGAGGATCAGCCCCAGCATTTT	CASSLDGEDQPQHF
TRBD1	TRBV7-9	.	TRBJ2-7	TGTGCCAGCAGCTGGGACAGGGGACACTACGAGCAGTACTTC	CASSWDRGHYEQYF
.	TRBV28	.	TRBJ2-3	TGTGCCAGCAGCCCTCCGGCCAGACTCTCAGATACGCAGTATTTT	CASSPPARLSDTQYF
TRBD2	TRBV5-1	.	TRBJ2-1	TGCGCCAGCAGCTTGGGACTAGCGGGATACTCCTACAATGAGCAGTTCTTC	CASSLGLAGYSYNEQFF
TRBD2	TRBV9	.	TRBJ2-2	TGTGCCAGCAGCCTTACTAGCGGGAGTAAGACCGGGGAGCTGTTTTTT	CASSLTSGSKTGELFF
TRBD2	TRBV10-3	.	TRBJ2-3	TGTGCCACCCTGGGACTAGCGGGAGAGACTAGCACAGATACGCAGTATTTT	CATLGLAGETSTDTQYF
.	TRBV18	.	TRBJ2-7	TGTGCCAGCTCACCACGGCAGGGTTACGAGCAGTACTTC	CASSPRQGYEQYF
.	TRBV20-1	.	TRBJ2-7	TGCAGTGCTAGAGATGAGGGACTGGAGGGCTTC	CSARDEGLEGF
TRBD1	TRBV6-5	.	TRBJ1-2	TGTGCCAGCAGTTACTCGACAGGGTATGGCTACACCTTC	CASSYSTGYGYTF
.	TRBV4-1	.	TRBJ1-1	TGCGCCAGCAGCCAAGATCTAAGCATGGGGGAGGTCACTGAAGCTTTCTTT	CASSQDLSMGEVTEAFF
.	TRBV5-4	.	TRBJ1-2	TGTGCCAGCAGCCTGGGAGGAGGCATCCGGGCCCGCTATGGCTACACCTTC	CASSLGGGIRARYGYTF
TRBD1	TRBV18	.	TRBJ2-7	TGTGCCAGCTCACCACCTGGGACAGGGTGGTACGAGCAGTACTTC	CASSPPGTGWYEQYF
TRBD1	TRBV19	.	TRBJ2-2	TGTGCCAGTAGTATTTTCCAGGGGGTAGCCGGGGAGCTGTTTTTT	CASSIFQGVAGELFF
TRBD1	TRBV15	.	TRBJ1-5	TGTGCCACCAGCAGAGTGGAGGGGGCCCCGCAGCCCCAGCATTTT	CATSRVEGAPQPQHF
.	TRBV11-2	.	TRBJ2-3	TGTGCCAGCAGCTTAGGTCCCGGAGCGAAAGATACGCAGTATTTT	CASSLGPGAKDTQYF
TRBD2	TRBV28	.	TRBJ2-7	TGTGCCAGCAGATCCCTCATGAGCGGGAACTACGAGCAGTACTTC	CASRSLMSGNYEQYF
.	TRBV2	.	TRBJ1-1	TGTGCCAGCAGTGACAGGGCGAACACTGAAGCTTTCTTT	CASSDRANTEAFF
.	TRBV6-1	.	TRBJ2-7	TGTGCCAGCAGACCGGGACTGTACTCCTACGAGCAGTACTTC	CASRPGLYSYEQYF
.	TRBV4-3	.	TRBJ1-2	TGCGCCAGCAGCCAAGAAGCGGCGGAGCGCTATGGCTACACCTTC	CASSQEAAERYGYTF
.	TRBV6-6	.	TRBJ1-2	TGTGCCAGCAGTTACCGAAAAGGGGAAAAATACTATGGCTACACCTTC	CASSYRKGEKYYGYTF
TRBD1	TRBV30	.	TRBJ1-4	TGTGCCTGGAGTGTATTTGGGACAGGGAAGGATGAAAAACTGTTTTTT	CAWSVFGTGKDEKLFF
TRBD1	TRBV30	.	TRBJ2-5	TGTGCCTGGGCCAGGGACAGTCAAGAGACCCAGTACTTC	CAWARDSQETQYF
.	TRBV19	.	TRBJ2-1	TGTGCCAGTAGTAGCCAGATCTACAATGAGCAGTTCTTC	CASSSQIYNEQFF
.	TRBV25-1	few	TRBJ2-7	TGTGCCAGCAGTGGTCTCCCGGACAACACCTACGAGCAGTACTTC	CASSGLPDNTYEQYF
.	TRBV10-2	once	TRBJ1-5	TGCGCCAGCAGTGGCAGGGGTGGCAATCAGCCCCAGCATTTT	CASSGRGGNQPQHF
.	TRBV21-1	.	TRBJ2-5	TGTGCCAACCCGACAGGGTGGCAAGAGACCCAGTACTTC	CANPTGWQETQYF
.	TRBV2	.	TRBJ1-3	TGTGCCAGCAGTTTCCAGGACACCTACACCATATATTTT	CASSFQDTYTIYF
TRBD1	TRBV19	.	TRBJ1-4	TGTGCCAGTAGTATGGAGGACAGGGGGTTTACTAATGAAAAACTGTTTTTT	CASSMEDRGFTNEKLFF
TRBD1	TRBV2	.	TRBJ2-7	TGTGCCAGCAGGCTACAGGGGGTCTACGAGCAGTACTTC	CASRLQGVYEQYF
TRBD1	TRBV30	.	TRBJ2-3	TGTGCCTGGAATCAGGGGGCCACAGATACGCAGTATTTT	CAWNQGATDTQYF
.	TRBV10-3	.	TRBJ2-2	TGTGCCATCAGTGGACAACAGGGTAGCACCGGGGAGCTGTTTTTT	CAISGQQGSTGELFF
.	TRBV11-2	.	TRBJ2-7	TGTGCCAGCAGCCCCGACGTCCGGGACTGGAGACCTTACGAGCAGTACTTC	CASSPDVRDWRPYEQYF
.	TRBV5-1	.	TRBJ1-1	TGCGCCAGCAGCTTGGATCCGGGGTTTGCTTTCTTT	CASSLDPGFAFF
TRBD2	TRBV30	.	TRBJ2-1	TGTGCCTGGAGGGGACTAGCGGGACCTTACAATGAGCAGTTCTTC	CAWRGLAGPYNEQFF
.	TRBV5-4	.	TRBJ2-7	TGTGCCAGCAGCTGGGGGACACTACGAGAGCAGTACTTC	CASSWGTLREQYF
TRBD2	TRBV29-1	once	TRBJ2-3	TGCAGCGGAAAACTAGCGGGAGGGGCAGATACGCAGTATTTT	CSGKLAGGADTQYF
.	TRBV30	.	TRBJ2-5	TGTGCCTGGAGTCGACGGGGAGAGACCCAGTACTTC	CAWSRRGETQYF
TRBD1	TRBV18	.	TRBJ1-4	TGTGCCAGCTCGCTGGGACAGGGGGAAAAACTGTTTTTT	CASSLGQGEKLFF
.	TRBV6-6	.	TRBJ1-2	TGTGCCAGCAGTTACTCTCGTGGCTACACCTTC	CASSYSRGYTF
TRBD1	TRBV9	.	TRBJ2-2	TGTGCCAGCAGCGTTGCGGGACAGGGGGCCGGGGAGCTGTTTTTT	CASSVAGQGAGELFF
.	TRBV18	.	TRBJ1-1	TGTGCCAGCTCACCACGTCACAGCGGGGAATCTTTCTTT	CASSPRHSGESFF
.	TRBV7-2	.	TRBJ1-2	TGTGCCAGCAGCCTCGGACCCCCAGGGTCTGACTATGGCTACACCTTC	CASSLGPPGSDYGYTF
TRBD2	TRBV4-1	.	TRBJ2-5	TGCGCCAGCAGCCAAGTTGGGACTAGCGGGAGAAAGACGGCAGAGACCCAGTACTTC	CASSQVGTSGRKTAETQYF
TRBD1	TRBV11-2	.	TRBJ1-5	TGTGCCAGCAGCTTGGACAGGGGGGATCAGCCCCAGCATTTT	CASSLDRGDQPQHF
TRBD1	TRBV19	.	TRBJ1-2	TGTGCCAGTATCGACCGGGACAGGGGGCCCCTAACCTTC	CASIDRDRGPLTF
.	TRBV28	.	TRBJ2-5	TGTGCCAGCAGTGCCTCTAAGGGGAGGAGGGAGACCCAGTACTTC	CASSASKGRRETQYF
.	TRBV6-6	.	TRBJ2-3	TGTGCCAGCAGCCAAACAGATACGCAGTATTTT	CASSQTDTQYF
.	TRBV6-1	.	TRBJ1-3	TGTGCCAGCCGGAGGCCCTCTGGAAACACCATATATTTT	CASRRPSGNTIYF
.	TRBV10-3	.	TRBJ2-7	TGTGCCATCAGTAAAATAGACAGTTACGAGCAGTACTTC	CAISKIDSYEQYF
.	TRBV30	few	TRBJ1-1	TGTGCCTGGAGTGTCCCTCAGTTAGCGGGCCGCCGAGGTGCTGAAGCTTTCTTT	CAWSVPQLAGRRGAEAFF
.	TRBV19	.	TRBJ1-6	TGTGCCAGTAGTCCCAAGGGAGGTAGGGGACCGGTCGGTTCACCCCTCCACTTT	CASSPKGGRGPVGSPLHF
TRBD1	TRBV2	.	TRBJ2-3	TGTGCCAGCAGTATCCGACAGGGGGTTGGTAAGGATACGCAGTATTTT	CASSIRQGVGKDTQYF
.	TRBV6-5	once	TRBJ1-1	TGTGCCAGCAGTTACCAGGCTTTGAACACTGAAGCTTTCTTT	CASSYQALNTEAFF
.	TRBV7-9	.	TRBJ1-1	TGTGCCAGCAGCTTATTCCCTGTAGGAGGCCGGAACACTGAAGCTTTCTTT	CASSLFPVGGRNTEAFF